A selection of T cell receptor beta chains follows, all from one sample in a study of regulatory T cells in long-lasting Graves disease. One entry per CDR3 protein, called by TCRdb with MiXCR from the multiplex PCR reads. The data show 300,000 to 350,000 distinct CDR3 sequences, around 20% seen once. The sequences come from peripheral blood mononuclear cells (PBMCs), collected when the disease was refractory, from a patient treated with antithyroid drugs. Every receptor here comes from a female donor with Graves disease. Each CDR3 is given with its conserved first and last residue. Fields, in order: V gene, D gene, clone size, CDR3 length, J gene, CDR3 DNA, CDR3 protein. D genes are given only for firm matches. Size is omitted from some rows. Given values are once, few, many or a class for expanded clones.

TRBV5-1,-,-,17,TRBJ2-5,TGCGCCAGCAGCTGGGCAGGGTCCGAGATTTACCAAGAGACCCAGTACTTC,CASSWAGSEIYQETQYF
TRBV5-1,TRBD1,many,15,TRBJ1-4,TGCGCCAGCAGCCGGATGACAGGGCGGGGTGAAAAACTGTTTTTT,CASSRMTGRGEKLFF
TRBV3-1,TRBD2,-,15,TRBJ2-7,TGTGCCAGCAGCCAAGCAGCGGGGGCCTCCTACGAGCAGTACTTC,CASSQAAGASYEQYF
TRBV11-2,-,-,18,TRBJ2-1,TGTGCCAGCAGCTTAGAGGGGGGGGCCGGGACAGAATACAATGAGCAGTTCTTC,CASSLEGGAGTEYNEQFF
TRBV7-2,TRBD1,many,16,TRBJ2-2,TGTGCCAGCAGCCCCCGGACAGGGGGAATCACCGGGGAGCTGTTTTTT,CASSPRTGGITGELFF
TRBV6-1,-,-,16,TRBJ1-3,TGTGCCAGCAGCTCCGTAGACACTCTCTCTGGAAACACCATATATTTT,CASSSVDTLSGNTIYF
TRBV28,-,few,15,TRBJ1-1,TGTGCCAGCAGTTTATCTGGGAGGGGGGACACTGAAGCTTTCTTT,CASSLSGRGDTEAFF
TRBV7-2,-,many,15,TRBJ2-2,TGTGCCAGCAGCTCGACACACGCGAACACCGGGGAGCTGTTTTTT,CASSSTHANTGELFF
TRBV11-2,-,many,16,TRBJ1-3,TGTGCCAGCAGCTTAGTTCAGGGCTCCTCTGGAAACACCATATATTTT,CASSLVQGSSGNTIYF
TRBV18,TRBD1,-,13,TRBJ2-7,TGTGCCAGCTCACCACCTACAGGGGGCGAGCAGTACTTC,CASSPPTGGEQYF
TRBV25-1,TRBD1,many,14,TRBJ1-2,TGTGCCAGCAGAGAGACAGGGGGCTACGGTGGCTACACCTTC,CASRETGGYGGYTF
TRBV7-8,TRBD2,-,14,TRBJ2-1,TGTGCCAGCAGGGAGCGGGAGGGTTACAATGAGCAGTTCTTC,CASREREGYNEQFF
TRBV6-1,-,many,15,TRBJ2-7,TGTGCCAGCAGTAGATCAGAAGACCTAGTGTGGGAGCAGTACTTC,CASSRSEDLVWEQYF
TRBV7-2,TRBD1,-,16,TRBJ2-7,TGTGCCAGCAGCTTAGCGGGACAGGTGAGCTCCTACGAGCAGTACTTC,CASSLAGQVSSYEQYF
TRBV3-1,-,few,15,TRBJ2-1,TGTGCCAGCAGCCAAGAGGGGTTAACCTACAATGAGCAGTTCTTC,CASSQEGLTYNEQFF
TRBV10-3,TRBD2,many,13,TRBJ2-7,TGTGCCATCAGGACTAGCGGTGTCCACGAGCAGTACTTC,CAIRTSGVHEQYF
TRBV28,TRBD1,many,15,TRBJ1-4,TGTGCCAGCATTCGCCGGGACAGGGGGAATGAAAAACTGTTTTTT,CASIRRDRGNEKLFF
TRBV2,-,many,11,TRBJ2-7,TGTGCCAACCAACTAGGAAACGAGCAGTACTTC,CANQLGNEQYF
TRBV27,-,-,13,TRBJ1-1,TGTGCCAGCAGGATAAGGCCGAACACTGAAGCTTTCTTT,CASRIRPNTEAFF
TRBV20-1,-,many,11,TRBJ2-7,TGCAGTGCTGGGAGGATAAACGAGCAGTACTTC,CSAGRINEQYF
TRBV6-1,-,many,14,TRBJ1-5,TGTGCCAGCAGACGGACAGTTAGCAATCAGCCCCAGCATTTT,CASRRTVSNQPQHF
TRBV7-3,-,few,13,TRBJ1-1,TGTGCCAGCAGCTTGACAGGAAACACTGAAGCTCTCTTT,CASSLTGNTEALF
TRBV28,TRBD1,many,15,TRBJ1-2,TGTGCCAGCAGTTTCCCCACAGGGGGGAGCTATGGCTACACCTTC,CASSFPTGGSYGYTF
TRBV20-1,-,few,14,TRBJ1-2,TGCAGTGCCCAGCCAGATGTCGCCTCGGGAGGCTACACCTTC,CSAQPDVASGGYTF
TRBV11-2,-,many,16,TRBJ2-2,TGTGCCAGCAGCCGGTCGTGGGTGGGGCAAACCGGGGAGCTGTTTTTT,CASSRSWVGQTGELFF
TRBV10-3,TRBD1,many,17,TRBJ2-7,TGTGCCATCAGTGACCCTACGGGTGGGACAGGGACCTACGAGCAGTACTTC,CAISDPTGGTGTYEQYF
TRBV10-3,TRBD1,many,15,TRBJ2-5,TGTGCCATCAGTGAGTCGACAGGGGGCCGGGAGACCCAGTACTTC,CAISESTGGRETQYF
TRBV9,TRBD1,-,15,TRBJ1-1,TGTGCCAGCAGCGAAGGGGGCGCGGTAAGTCCCGAAGCTTTCTTT,CASSEGGAVSPEAFF
TRBV20-1,TRBD1,many,13,TRBJ2-5,TGCAGTGCCGTTAGGGGGCCTCGAGAGACCCAGTACTTC,CSAVRGPRETQYF
TRBV2,-,few,13,TRBJ1-1,TGTGCCAGCAGTGAAGCAACGGGGACTGAAGCTTTCTTT,CASSEATGTEAFF
TRBV7-9,TRBD1,many,14,TRBJ2-5,TGCGCCAGCAGCTTGACAGGGTCGGGGGAGACCCAGTACTTC,CASSLTGSGETQYF
TRBV27,TRBD2,-,16,TRBJ2-5,TGTGCCAGCAGTTTAGGCCCCGGGACTAGCGTAGAGACCCAGTACTTC,CASSLGPGTSVETQYF
TRBV20-1,-,few,13,TRBJ1-6,TGCAGTGCTCGGGGGGATTATAATTCACCCCTCCACTTT,CSARGDYNSPLHF
TRBV4-2,-,few,13,TRBJ2-5,TGTGCCAGCAGCCTCAGCTTGAGAGAGACCCAGTACTTC,CASSLSLRETQYF
TRBV7-9,TRBD2,-,17,TRBJ2-5,TGTGCCAGCAGCGTCGGGGGGGCCAGCGGGAGGTCAGAGACCCAGTACTTC,CASSVGGASGRSETQYF
TRBV29-1,TRBD1,many,11,TRBJ2-5,TGCAGCGGGAGACAGGGTGAGACCCAGTACTTC,CSGRQGETQYF
TRBV19,-,many,13,TRBJ2-5,TGTGCCAGCTCAGGAGGGCGGCAAGAGACCCAGTACTTC,CASSGGRQETQYF
TRBV4-1,-,-,15,TRBJ1-3,TGCGCCAGCAGCCAAGATAGGAGCTCTGGAAACACCATATATTTT,CASSQDRSSGNTIYF
TRBV7-3,TRBD2,-,17,TRBJ2-1,TGTGCCAGCAGCTTCACCCTAGCGGGGGCCACCTACAATGAGCAGTTCTTC,CASSFTLAGATYNEQFF
TRBV6-1,TRBD2,many,13,TRBJ2-5,TGTGCCAGCAAACTAGCGGGGAAAGAGACCCAGTACTTC,CASKLAGKETQYF
TRBV18,TRBD2,few,17,TRBJ2-2,TGTGCCAGCTCACCAAGGGCACTAGCGGCGAACACCGGGGAGCTGTTTTTT,CASSPRALAANTGELFF
TRBV7-8,-,many,16,TRBJ2-7,TGTGCCAGCAGCTTAGGTGGGAGACAGACCTCCTACGAGCAGTACTTC,CASSLGGRQTSYEQYF
TRBV20-1,-,many,15,TRBJ2-7,TGCAGTGCTAGAGATCAAGGGGGGTCGTCCTACGAGCAGTACTTC,CSARDQGGSSYEQYF
TRBV15,TRBD1,few,16,TRBJ2-1,TGTGCCACCAGCGGGACAGCACTAATTAGTTACAATGAGCAGTTCTTC,CATSGTALISYNEQFF
TRBV15,TRBD2,many,18,TRBJ2-7,TGTGCCACCAGACGGTTGGCGGGAGGGCCGGGGAGCTCCTACGAGCAGTACTTC,CATRRLAGGPGSSYEQYF
TRBV29-1,TRBD1,many,15,TRBJ1-2,TGCAGCGTTGACGCCGGGACAGGGAAGGGGTATGGCTACACCTTC,CSVDAGTGKGYGYTF
TRBV5-4,TRBD1,-,14,TRBJ1-2,TGTGCCAGCAGCTCGGGACAGGAACTGTATGGCTACACCTTC,CASSSGQELYGYTF
TRBV12-3/TRBV12-4,-,many,15,TRBJ2-7,TGTGCCAGCAGTTCCGGGGATCCTAGCTCCTACGAGCAGTACTTC,CASSSGDPSSYEQYF
TRBV12-3/TRBV12-4,-,many,15,TRBJ2-2,TGTGCCAGCAGTTCCCGACTGCGGGCCACCGGGGAGCTGTTTTTT,CASSSRLRATGELFF
TRBV4-2,-,-,14,TRBJ2-7,TGTGCCAGCAGCCAAGAGGTAGGTCGGGCCGAGCGGTACTTC,CASSQEVGRAERYF
TRBV27,-,many,14,TRBJ1-2,TGTGCCAGCAGGCGGCTGGGGCAGGGATCTGGCTACACCTTC,CASRRLGQGSGYTF
TRBV24-1,-,-,15,TRBJ1-1,TGTGCCACCAGTGATTCACAGGGTAGATACACTGAAGCTTTCTTT,CATSDSQGRYTEAFF
TRBV29-1,-,many,12,TRBJ1-2,TGCAGCGCAGAGGGAGGGGGCTATGGCTACACCTTC,CSAEGGGYGYTF
TRBV18,TRBD1,-,15,TRBJ2-7,TGTGCCAGCTCCCCGATGACAGGGGGGACCTACGAGCAGTACTTC,CASSPMTGGTYEQYF
TRBV19,-,few,13,TRBJ2-5,TGTGCCAGTAGTAGGGGAGTACGGGAGACCCAGTACTTC,CASSRGVRETQYF